One sample yielded the 32 T cell receptor beta chains listed below, sequenced in a study of blood T cells in healthy people across ages. PCR was performed a second time for about 7 to 11 cycles using a sample-barcoded 5' primer and a J-beta primer mix. TCRdb reprocessed the 5' RACE reads via MiXCR and lists one record per CDR3 protein. The sample includes hundreds of thousands of distinct CDR3 sequences, 29% of them seen just once. Sequencing used blood. The receptors shown here come from a woman of 80 years or more in good health.

The chain joins TRBV20-1 to TRBJ2-1; D is tentatively TRBD1 or TRBD2 (5 bases each). The CDR3 covers 17 residues. From germline, CDR1 is DFQATT and CDR2 SNEGSKA (reference sequence). The V end was cut by 5 bases, the J end by 3 bases, with 23 bases between. This chain's CDR3 is CSAPKEGRLTLYNEQFF. The CDR3 DNA is TGCAGTGCTCCAAAAGAGGGACGACTTACGCTCTACAATGAGCAGTTCTTC.

This clonotype has ten or more counts. The chain links TRBV20-1 to TRBJ1-6; 7 nucleotides line up with TRBD1. There are 14 residues in the CDR3. CDR1 is DFQATT, CDR2 SNEGSKA, per germline (reference sequence). The V segment lost 1 base and the J segment 7 bases; nucleotides outside the gene matches: 4. As DNA, the CDR3 is TGCAGTGCTAGAGGACAGGGCGGCAATTCACCCCTCCACTTT. Amino acids: CSARGQGGNSPLHF.

For this clonotype: A junction boundary mismatches the germline segment, possibly from a read error. This sequence joins TRBV7-2 and TRBJ2-6, with 9 bases fitting TRBD2. The CDR3 runs to 16 residues. Germline V gene sequence: CDR1 SGHTA, CDR2 FQGNSA. CDR3 protein: CASSRRGGDGANVPTF. The CDR3 region has the DNA TGTGCCAGCAGCCGGCGGGGGGGCGACGGGGCCAACGTCCCGACTTTC.

At least ten counts were recorded for this clonotype. The CDR3 spells CASGWGSYNSPLHF. The CDR3 DNA follows: TGTGCCAGCGGATGGGGTTCTTATAATTCACCCCTCCACTTT. The chain employs TRBV2 and TRBJ1-6, with D unclear. Trimming removed 8 bases at V and 4 bases at J, with 12 bases between. The CDR3 loop spans 14 amino acids. Germline V gene lookup returns CDR1 SNHLY and CDR2 FYNNEI.

The chain carries TRBV20-1 and TRBJ2-1; 11 positions match TRBD1. The germline gives CDR1 DFQATT, CDR2 SNEGSKA (reference sequence). The CDR3 consists of 11 residues. The CDR3 region has the DNA TGCAGGCCGGGACAGGGGGGTGAGCAGTTCTTC. Protein product: CRPGQGGEQFF.

The chain joins TRBV12-3 or TRBV12-4 to TRBJ2-2; TRBD1 matches at 9 bases. V lost 1 base and J lost 6; bases outside the gene matches: 3. The CDR3 consists of 15 residues. The CDR3 here is CASSLDGTGPGELFF. Here the CDR3 DNA reads TGTGCCAGCAGTTTAGATGGGACAGGGCCCGGGGAGCTGTTTTTT.

Ten or more counts support this clonotype. The chain is built from TRBV6-6 and TRBJ2-1; TRBD2 aligns across 12 bases. Germline V lookup: CDR1 MNHNY, CDR2 SVGAGI (reference sequence). This CDR3 is built from 15 residues. V shed 2 bases, J shed 4 bases, and the junction held 0 bases outside the gene matches. The CDR3 DNA is TGTGCCAGCAGTTACGGACTAGCGGGGTACAATGAGCAGTTCTTC. Residues: CASSYGLAGYNEQFF.

In this sample, this clonotype turned up a few times. This sequence joins TRBV6-5 and TRBJ2-1, with a possible D match to TRBD1 (6 bases). Germline V gene sequence: CDR1 MNHEY, CDR2 SVGAGI. Between the trimmed V and J ends, which lost 4 bases and 7 bases, there was a span of 14 bases. The CDR3 totals 14 residues. The CDR3 reads CASSFQGRGNEQFF. In nucleotides, the CDR3 is TGTGCCAGCAGTTTCCAGGGGCGCGGGAATGAGCAGTTCTTC.

The chain couples TRBV13 to TRBJ2-1, with 10 bases identical to TRBD1. CDR3 length: 16 amino acids. J gave up 8 bases and V 0 bases, and 7 bases lay outside the gene matches. CDR1 PRHDT and CDR2 FYEKMQ come from the germline V gene (reference sequence). CDR3 sequence reads: CASSLGLRQGAYEQFF. The CDR3 bases are TGTGCCAGCAGCTTAGGCTTGAGACAGGGGGCTTATGAGCAGTTCTTC.

To note about this clonotype: It may be a read error: a sequence one base away is much more abundant. The chain joins TRBV11-2 to TRBJ2-5; D might be TRBD1 (5 bases). Germline CDR1 and CDR2: SGHAT and FQNNGV. The V gene lost 4 bases and the J gene lost 5 bases, with 11 bases spanning the gap. CDR3 length: 13 amino acids. In nucleotides, the CDR3 is TGTGCCAGCAGCTCGGGCAGGGCGGAGACCCAGTACTTC. This encodes CASSSGRAETQYF.

Only a few counts were recorded for this clonotype. The V call is TRBV6-1, the J call TRBJ1-2; 11 positions agree with TRBD1. J gave up 4 bases and V 8 bases, and 0 bases lay outside the gene matches. The CDR3 is made up of 12 amino acids. CDR1 is MNHNS, CDR2 SASEGT, per germline. CDR3 nucleotide sequence: TGTGCCAGCGGACAGGGGGCCTATGGCTACACCTTC. Protein product: CASGQGAYGYTF.

The sample holds many counts of this clonotype. The genes are TRBV11-2 and TRBJ2-1, with 8 positions matching TRBD1. In germline, CDR1 is SGHAT, CDR2 FQNNGV. This CDR3 is 15 amino acids long. The V and J ends lost 5 bases and 4 bases, in that order; junction bases with no gene match: 7. As DNA, the CDR3 is TGTGCCAGCAGCACAGGGGGTGCCTTATACAATGAGCAGTTCTTC. It is translated as CASSTGGALYNEQFF.

In its sample, this clonotype was seen a few times. The gene calls are TRBV14 and TRBJ2-4; D is perhaps TRBD1 (6 bases). Deletions cut 5 bases from V and 1 base from J, with 12 bases between. This CDR3 region has 15 residues. Germline CDR1 SGHDN, CDR2 FVKESK. The CDR3 here is CASSDQGFAKNIQYF. CDR3 nucleotide sequence: TGTGCCAGCAGCGATCAGGGGTTTGCCAAAAACATTCAGTACTTC.

Worth noting for this clonotype: A much larger clone differs by one base, so this may be a read error. The conserved closing phenylalanine or tryptophan is absent in this CDR3, likely reflecting a read error. This chain connects TRBV5-8 to TRBJ2-1, with 9 bases matching TRBD2. J was trimmed by 6 bases and V by 1 base; bases with no gene match: 17. The CDR3 consists of 19 residues. Germline values: CDR1 SGHTS, CDR2 YDEGEE. The CDR3 DNA reads as TGTGCCAGCAGCTTGCGGCTAGCGGGGAGACTATTGCGAGCCAATGAGCAGTTCTTA. The encoded protein is CASSLRLAGRLLRANEQFL.

This clonotype came up once. This chain uses TRBV7-2 with TRBJ2-1; D might be TRBD1 or TRBD2, each matching 6 bases. CDR1 and CDR2 (germline): SGHTA, FQGNSA. V lost 0 bases and J 8 bases, leaving 20 bases between the germline ends. This CDR3 is built from 17 residues. The chain's CDR3 is CASSLARAVGAGHEQFF. CDR3 bases: TGTGCCAGCAGCTTAGCGCGGGCAGTGGGGGCGGGGCATGAGCAGTTCTTC.

The chain couples TRBV7-8 to TRBJ2-7; 9 bases fit TRBD1. This CDR3 spans 16 amino acids. V lost 6 bases, J lost 7 bases, and 16 bases stayed unmatched. Per germline, CDR1 SGHVS and CDR2 FQNEAQ. The CDR3 DNA reads as TGTGCCAGCAGTCCCGCCGACAGGGGGTTCCCTAGGGAGCAGTACTTC. Protein product: CASSPADRGFPREQYF.

This clonotype was found many times. The chain has TRBV9 and TRBJ2-3, with 8 bases that match TRBD2. The V gene's germline CDR1 is SGDLS and CDR2 YYNGEE. After removal of 0 bases from V and 2 bases from J, the junction contained 5 bases not matched to a gene. The CDR3 sequence is 16 residues long. This CDR3 reads CASSVGVSGTTDTQYF. The CDR3 coding sequence is TGTGCCAGCAGCGTAGGGGTTAGCGGGACCACAGATACGCAGTATTTT.

V is TRBV3-1 and J is TRBJ1-1; 10 bases fit TRBD1. With V trimmed by 2 bases and J by 7 bases, 7 bases remained unmatched. Looked up from germline, CDR1 is LGHDT and CDR2 is YNNKEL (reference sequence). This CDR3 spans 15 amino acids. The CDR3 DNA is TGTGCCAGCAGCCAACGGGGACAGGGGTTCCGTGAAGCTTTCTTT. This codes for CASSQRGQGFREAFF.

In this sample, this clonotype turned up a few times. V is TRBV7-2 and J is TRBJ1-4; possibly TRBD1 for D (6 bases). The CDR3 is 12 amino acids. Deletions cut 6 bases from V and 8 bases from J, with 10 bases between. Germline V gives CDR1 SGHTA, CDR2 FQGNSA. CDR3 nucleotide sequence: TGTGCCAGCAGAGCTGGACAGGAAAAACTGTTTTTT. Translated: CASRAGQEKLFF.

Ten or more counts support this clonotype. The chain carries TRBV12-3 or TRBV12-4 and TRBJ1-1; D is unresolved. Trimming took off 0 bases at V and 6 bases at J, with 8 bases between the two ends. The CDR3 length is 13 residues. The CDR3 DNA follows: TGTGCCAGCAGTTTAGCAGAGGGATCTGAAGCTTTCTTT. Amino acids: CASSLAEGSEAFF.

The genes are TRBV24-1 and TRBJ2-7; no definite D call. The closer fit of TRBJ2-5 to the DNA end suggests the J call may be wrong. CDR3 length equals 16 residues. Per the germline V gene, CDR1 is KGHDR and CDR2 is SFDVKD. The CDR3 DNA reads TGTGCCACCAGTGGGCCCGACTTTCCCCTGGGGGAGACCCAGTACTTC. This codes for CATSGPDFPLGETQYF.

There are many counts of this clonotype. The chain links TRBV6-5 to TRBJ2-5; perhaps D is TRBD1 or TRBD2 (7 bases each). There are 14 residues in the CDR3. Trimming shortened V by 6 bases and J by 5 bases, and 16 bases separated the two germline ends. CDR1 is MNHEY and CDR2 is SVGAGI in the germline V gene. The CDR3 region is CASRLGQGGETQYF. CDR3 DNA: TGTGCCAGCAGGCTGGGGCAGGGGGGGGAGACCCAGTACTTC.

The chain carries TRBV20-1 and TRBJ2-4; TRBD1 matches 10 bases. The tail of the sequence fits TRBJ2-7 better, so the J call may be wrong. The CDR3 runs 14 residues. Per germline, CDR1 DFQATT and CDR2 SNEGSKA (reference sequence). CDR3 sequence (DNA): TGCAGTGCAACCGGGACAGGGGAGTCCTACGAGCAGTACTTC. It translates to CSATGTGESYEQYF.

There are many counts of this clonotype. The chain joins TRBV3-1 to TRBJ2-5; D gene ambiguous. CDR1 is LGHDT, CDR2 YNNKEL, per germline (reference sequence). Trimming shortened V by 3 bases and J by 5 bases, and 19 bases separated the two germline ends. The CDR3 runs 16 residues. CDR3 in amino acids: CASSHDLTRGRETQYF. CDR3 nucleotides: TGTGCCAGCAGCCACGACCTAACCCGAGGACGCGAGACCCAGTACTTC.

J is TRBJ2-4 and V is TRBV20-1; TRBD1 is a possible D gene (5 bases). CDR1 and CDR2 (germline): DFQATT, SNEGSKA (reference sequence). The ends were cut back, 3 bases at V and 6 bases at J, with 12 bases in the middle. The CDR3 extends over 13 amino acids. The CDR3 spells CSASLQGRNIQYF. The CDR3, as DNA: TGCAGTGCTAGCTTGCAGGGAAGAAACATTCAGTACTTC.

This clonotype has at least ten counts. The gene calls are TRBV10-3 and TRBJ2-1, with a weak D call TRBD1 (6 bases). This CDR3 spans 13 amino acids. The germline CDR1 and CDR2 sequences are ENHRY and SYGVKD. Trimming shortened V by 2 bases and J by 10 bases, and 12 bases separated the two germline ends. The chain's CDR3 is CAISEDRFTEQFF. Written as DNA, the CDR3 is TGTGCCATCAGTGAGGACAGGTTTACCGAGCAGTTCTTC.

In its sample, this clonotype was seen many times. The chain carries TRBV2 and TRBJ1-4; unclear D gene. This CDR3 comprises 11 residues. The V and J ends lost 4 bases and 7 bases respectively, with 4 bases between them. Per the germline V gene, CDR1 is SNHLY and CDR2 is FYNNEI. The CDR3 region is CASSGGEKLFF. In DNA, the CDR3 is TGTGCCAGCAGTGGCGGTGAAAAACTGTTTTTT.

A few counts support this clonotype. The rearrangement joins TRBV9 to TRBJ1-2; maybe TRBD1 (6 bases). The CDR3 is 15 residues long. Trimming stripped 3 bases from V and 0 bases from J, with 12 bases between. Per the germline V gene, CDR1 is SGDLS and CDR2 is YYNGEE. The CDR3 DNA is TGTGCCAGCAGCGGTGATGGACAGACTAACTATGGCTACACCTTC. It is translated as CASSGDGQTNYGYTF.

This clonotype has just a few counts. The chain is built from TRBV28 and TRBJ1-3; no definite D call. CDR1 is MDHEN and CDR2 is SYDVKM in the germline V gene. V gave up 8 bases and J gave up 6 bases, with 5 bases separating them. The CDR3 has 10 residues. CDR3 loop: CASGINTIYF. CDR3 nucleotides: TGTGCCAGCGGTATAAACACCATATATTTT.

This clonotype showed up just a few times. The chain joins TRBV24-1 to TRBJ2-3; 13 bases match TRBD2. J gave up 6 bases and V 4 bases, and 9 bases lay outside the gene matches. The CDR3 has 17 amino acids. Germline assignment: CDR1 KGHDR and CDR2 SFDVKD. The CDR3 bases are TGTGCCACCAGTGAGCTGACTAGCGGGGGGAATCTGGATACGCAGTATTTT. It yields the protein CATSELTSGGNLDTQYF.

This clonotype occurred a few times. The V gene is TRBV29-1, the J gene TRBJ2-2; maybe TRBD2 (5 bases). Germline CDR1 and CDR2: SQVTM and ANQGSEA. Trimming shortened V by 6 bases and J by 0 bases, and 14 bases separated the two germline ends. CDR3 length: 15 amino acids. The CDR3 is CSVDSGKTNTGELFF. DNA for the CDR3: TGCAGCGTCGATTCCGGGAAGACGAACACCGGGGAGCTGTTTTTT.

Regarding this clonotype: Germline is not matched at one junction end, which may reflect a read error. This chain joins TRBV7-2 and TRBJ1-3; D ambiguous. The CDR3 has 15 residues. Germline V lookup: CDR1 SGHTA, CDR2 FQGNSA. CDR3 nucleotides: TGTGCCAGCAGCTTAGGTGGTAGCAGTGGAAACGCCATATATTTT. This sequence encodes CASSLGGSSGNAIYF.